The present entry profiles one T cell receptor beta chain with its context. What it binds is not known. This sample is drawn from a study of monozygotic twins with inflammatory bowel disease. Study-wide findings and caveats: Support was absent for any single strong signal or clonotype linked to IBD. Healthy co-twins exceeded IBD patients in TCRbeta diversity as measured by inverse Simpson. T cell subtypes that differed could not be told apart.

TCRdb reanalyzed the 5' RACE reads and collapses them to one entry per CDR3 protein, without DNA. This repertoire comprises about 380,000 distinct CDR3 sequences; its ten largest clones make up around 2.6%. CDR1 MNHEY and CDR2 SVGAGI come from the germline V gene. The CDR3 has 13 amino acids. The clonotype was recovered from a human donor with ulcerative colitis or Crohn's disease, or a healthy co-twin of an affected twin (not recorded which). This sequence joins TRBV6-5 and TRBJ1-5; as DNA is missing, the TRBD1 call by TCRdb cannot be tested. Source material: blood. The CDR3 here is CASSYSGAQPQHF.